This entry concerns a single T cell receptor beta chain. This entry comes from a study of shared clonotypes between healthy human individuals. With V trimmed by 6 bases and J by 0 bases, 8 bases remained unmatched. This CDR3 has 16 amino acids. Germline assignment: CDR1 MNHNY and CDR2 SVGAGI (reference sequence). The table came from immunoSEQ multiplex PCR; TCRdb's copy has only in-frame clones and leaves some out. The data contain a few million clones, approximately 94% of them singletons. The sequence derives from a man aged 18 to 30 in good health. The chain couples TRBV6-6 to TRBJ2-5; 9 bases agree with TRBD2. The sequenced sample consisted of naive CD4+ T cells sorted from blood. As for subset: CD45RA+ positively selected. The CDR3 sequence is CASSPGSGGYQETQYF. CDR3 in DNA: TGTGCCAGCAGCCCCGGTAGCGGGGGCTACCAAGAGACCCAGTACTTC.